This TCR beta chain was retrieved from a study of glioma-infiltrating T cells after dendritic cell vaccination. Looking at the study overall: Patients had newly diagnosed or recurrent glioblastoma and received dendritic cell vaccines. Notes on the study in general: TCR clonality showed no direct relationship with survival.

In the case of this clone: Its antigen remains unidentified.

Selection required adequate fresh-frozen tumor tissue plus more than two years' survival data. PBMC were collected before vaccination, two weeks after the third vaccination, and at progression. With V trimmed by 2 bases and J by 0 bases, 6 bases remained unmatched. The CDR3 length is 16 residues. From germline, CDR1 is MNHEY and CDR2 SVGAGI. Method: immunoSEQ multiplex PCR; TCRdb's copy keeps in-frame clones and lacks some. The repertoire holds around 96,000 clones, with around three quarters as singletons. Material: blood, obtained before dendritic cell vaccination. The receptor was isolated from a human donor with glioblastoma. V and J are TRBV6-5 and TRBJ1-1; 7 bases fit TRBD1. The CDR3 sequence: CASSYRGTALNTEAFF. DNA for the CDR3: TGTGCCAGCAGTTACCGGGGGACAGCCCTGAACACTGAAGCTTTCTTT.